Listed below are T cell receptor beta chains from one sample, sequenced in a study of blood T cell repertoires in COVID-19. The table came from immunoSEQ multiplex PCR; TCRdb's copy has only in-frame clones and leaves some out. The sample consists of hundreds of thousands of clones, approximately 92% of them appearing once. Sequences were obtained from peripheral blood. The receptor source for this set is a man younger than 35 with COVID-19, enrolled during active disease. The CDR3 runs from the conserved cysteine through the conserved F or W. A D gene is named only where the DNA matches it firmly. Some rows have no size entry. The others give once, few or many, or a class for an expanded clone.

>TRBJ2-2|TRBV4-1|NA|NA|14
CASSQAPRTGELFF
TGCGCCAGCAGCCAAGCTCCCAGAACCGGGGAGCTGTTTTTT
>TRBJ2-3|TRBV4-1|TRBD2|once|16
CASSQEIGRPTDTQYF
TGCGCCAGCAGCCAAGAGATCGGGAGGCCCACAGATACGCAGTATTTT
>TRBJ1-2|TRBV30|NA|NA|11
CAWRQGEGYTF
TGTGCCTGGAGACAGGGTGAAGGCTACACCTTC
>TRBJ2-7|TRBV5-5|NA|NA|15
CASSFQGSSQGEQYF
TGTGCCAGCAGCTTCCAGGGGTCCTCCCAGGGGGAGCAGTACTTC
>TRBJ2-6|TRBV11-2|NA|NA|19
CASSLGTGLPFSGANVLTF
TGTGCCAGCAGCTTAGGAACAGGGCTTCCTTTCTCTGGGGCCAACGTCCTGACTTTC
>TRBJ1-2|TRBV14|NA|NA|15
CASSQDKVWGDGYTF
TGTGCCAGCAGCCAAGATAAGGTTTGGGGCGACGGCTACACCTTC
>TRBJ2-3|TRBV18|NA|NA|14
CASSPTSGADTQYF
TGTGCCAGCTCACCAACCTCAGGGGCGGATACGCAGTATTTT
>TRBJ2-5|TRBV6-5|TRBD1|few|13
CASAPGGGETQYF
TGTGCCAGCGCCCCAGGGGGCGGAGAGACCCAGTACTTC
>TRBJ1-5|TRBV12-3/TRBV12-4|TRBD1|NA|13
CASTKGGTQPQHF
TGTGCCAGCACCAAAGGGGGCACTCAGCCCCAGCATTTT
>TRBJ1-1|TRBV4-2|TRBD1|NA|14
CASSQGQGWTEAFF
TGTGCCAGCAGCCAAGGACAGGGATGGACTGAAGCTTTCTTT
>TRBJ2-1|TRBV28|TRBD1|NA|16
CASRPRGTGSYNEQFF
TGTGCCAGCAGGCCTAGGGGGACAGGCTCCTACAATGAGCAGTTCTTC
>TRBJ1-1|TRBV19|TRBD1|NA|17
CASTATGGQNMNTEAFF
TGTGCCAGTACCGCGACAGGGGGTCAAAATATGAACACTGAAGCTTTCTTT
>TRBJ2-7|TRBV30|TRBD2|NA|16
CAWRVEAGGARYEQYF
TGTGCCTGGAGGGTAGAGGCGGGGGGCGCGAGGTACGAGCAGTACTTC
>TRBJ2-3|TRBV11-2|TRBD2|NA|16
CASSSPLAGVRGTQYF
TGTGCCAGCAGCTCCCCCCTAGCGGGGGTGCGTGGTACGCAGTATTTT
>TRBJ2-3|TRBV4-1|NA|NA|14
CASSQGLGPDTQYF
TGCGCCAGCAGCCAAGGGCTGGGCCCAGATACGCAGTATTTT
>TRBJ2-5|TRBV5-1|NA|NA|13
CASSLIQKETQYF
TGCGCCAGCAGCTTGATCCAGAAAGAGACCCAGTACTTC
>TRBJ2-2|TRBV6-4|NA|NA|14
CASSEIHNTGELFF
TGTGCCAGCAGTGAAATACACAACACCGGGGAGCTGTTTTTT
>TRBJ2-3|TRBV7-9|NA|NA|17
CASSLARLVTATDTQYF
TGTGCCAGCAGCTTAGCGCGGCTAGTGACGGCCACAGATACGCAGTATTTT
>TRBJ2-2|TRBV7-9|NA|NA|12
CASSLRAEELFF
TGTGCCAGCAGCTTGCGGGCGGAGGAGCTGTTTTTT
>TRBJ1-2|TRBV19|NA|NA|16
CASNRNLQGLIYGYTF
TGTGCCAGTAACAGAAATCTTCAGGGTTTGATCTATGGCTACACCTTC
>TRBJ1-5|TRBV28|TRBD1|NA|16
CASSSATGGSLQPQHF
TGTGCCAGCAGTTCGGCGACAGGGGGTTCTCTGCAGCCCCAGCATTTT
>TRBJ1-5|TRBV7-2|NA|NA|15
CASSLSTVSNQPQHF
TGTGCCAGCAGCTTATCGACAGTTAGCAATCAGCCCCAGCATTTT
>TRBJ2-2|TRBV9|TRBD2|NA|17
CASSLIGGRQNTGELFF
TGTGCCAGCAGCTTGATCGGCGGGAGGCAGAACACCGGGGAGCTGTTTTTT
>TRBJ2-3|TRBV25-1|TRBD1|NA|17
CASSGHRGRGSTDTQYF
TGTGCCAGCAGTGGCCACAGGGGGCGGGGAAGCACAGATACGCAGTATTTT
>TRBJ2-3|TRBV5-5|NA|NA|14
CASSSRSSTDTQYF
TGTGCCAGCAGCAGCAGGTCAAGCACAGATACGCAGTATTTT
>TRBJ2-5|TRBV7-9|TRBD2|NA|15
CASSWGLAGGETQYF
TGTGCCAGCAGCTGGGGACTAGCGGGAGGGGAGACCCAGTACTTC
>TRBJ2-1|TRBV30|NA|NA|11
CAWSPQNEQFF
TGTGCCTGGAGCCCCCAGAATGAGCAGTTCTTC
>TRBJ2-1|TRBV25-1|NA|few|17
CASSPRLDGRVWNEQFF
TGTGCCAGCAGTCCTCGATTAGATGGCAGGGTATGGAATGAGCAGTTCTTC
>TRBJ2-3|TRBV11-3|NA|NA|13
CASSLSSGDTQYF
TGTGCCAGCAGCTTAAGTTCGGGGGATACGCAGTATTTT
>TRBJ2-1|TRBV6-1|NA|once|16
CASSELLAVSYNEQFF
TGTGCCAGCAGTGAGCTACTAGCTGTCTCCTACAATGAGCAGTTCTTC
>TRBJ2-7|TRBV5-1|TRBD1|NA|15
CASSLAPGQSGEQYF
TGCGCCAGCAGCTTGGCCCCGGGACAGAGTGGGGAGCAGTACTTC
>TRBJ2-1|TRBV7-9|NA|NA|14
CASSLTLSDNEQFF
TGTGCCAGCAGCTTGACACTGTCCGACAATGAGCAGTTCTTC
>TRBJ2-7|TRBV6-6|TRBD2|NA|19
CASSSPTGTSGRASYEQYF
TGTGCCAGCAGCTCCCCAACCGGGACTAGCGGGAGGGCCTCCTACGAGCAGTACTTC
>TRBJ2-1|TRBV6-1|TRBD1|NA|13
CASSSTGGVEQFF
TGTGCCAGCAGCTCCACAGGGGGTGTTGAGCAGTTCTTC
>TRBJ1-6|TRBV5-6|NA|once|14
CASRVATYNSPLHF
TGTGCCAGCCGGGTCGCGACTTATAATTCACCCCTCCACTTT
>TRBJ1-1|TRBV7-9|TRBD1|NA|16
CASSFTGGRSVTEAFF
TGTGCCAGCAGCTTTACAGGGGGAAGGAGTGTCACTGAAGCTTTCTTT
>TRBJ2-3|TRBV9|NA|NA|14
CASSVGLLQDTQYF
TGTGCCAGCAGCGTTGGACTCCTTCAAGATACGCAGTATTTT
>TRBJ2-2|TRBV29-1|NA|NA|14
CSVGRTTNTGELFF
TGCAGCGTGGGGCGGACCACGAACACCGGGGAGCTGTTTTTT
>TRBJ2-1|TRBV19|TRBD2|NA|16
CASSILASGSLDEQFF
TGTGCCAGTAGTATACTCGCTAGCGGGAGCTTGGATGAGCAGTTCTTC